Listed here are 19 T cell receptor beta chains from one sample, sequenced in a study of blood T cell repertoires in COVID-19. Clones were sequenced by immunoSEQ multiplex PCR, and TCRdb holds only the in-frame ones, with some missing. The sample consists of 250,000 or so clones, around 87% of them appearing once. The specimen was peripheral blood. The source is a woman in her sixties with COVID-19, enrolled during active disease.

The gene calls are TRBV5-8 and TRBJ2-2; TRBD2 matches 9 bases. Germline V gives CDR1 SGHTS, CDR2 YDEGEE. V trimming: 3 bases; J trimming: 2 bases; junction bases outside the gene matches: 14. The CDR3 consists of 19 residues. Here the CDR3 DNA reads TGTGCCAGCAGCTCGGCCTCAATCTCTAGCGGGGTCAACACCGGGGAGCTGTTTTTT. Amino acids: CASSSASISSGVNTGELFF.

The chain links TRBV4-1 to TRBJ1-4; 11 nucleotides align to TRBD1. Germline CDR1 reads MGHRA; CDR2 reads YSYEKL. J was trimmed by 1 base and V by 2 bases; bases with no gene match: 3. There are 17 residues in the CDR3. CDR3 protein: CASSQSGTGGTNEKLFF. The CDR3 DNA sequence: TGCGCCAGCAGCCAATCCGGGACAGGGGGAACTAATGAAAAACTGTTTTTT.

This chain joins TRBV27 and TRBJ1-1; 7 nucleotides match TRBD1. Germline lookup yields CDR1 MNHEY and CDR2 SMNVEV (reference sequence). This CDR3 contains 14 residues. V lost 3 bases, J lost 5 bases, and 6 bases stayed unmatched. CDR3 in DNA: TGTGCCAGCAGTTTGGGCAGGGGGGTTACTGAAGCTTTCTTT. Translation: CASSLGRGVTEAFF.

The rearrangement joins TRBV30 to TRBJ2-2; D is uncertain. With 2 bases removed from V and 1 base from J, the gap between germline ends came to 11 bases. The CDR3 sequence is 15 residues long. Germline CDR1 reads GTSNPN; CDR2 reads SVGIG (reference sequence). The CDR3: CAWSRDTKNTGELFF. The CDR3 region has the DNA TGTGCCTGGAGTCGCGACACCAAGAACACCGGGGAGCTGTTTTTT. Full variable domain (rest looked up from reference TRBV30 and TRBJ2-2): SQTIHQWPATLVQPVGSPLSLECTVEGTSNPNLYWYRQAAGRGLQLLFYSVGIGQISSEVPQNLSASRPQDRQFILSSKKLLLSDSGFYLCAWSRDTKNTGELFFGEGSRLTVL.

The rearrangement joins TRBV24-1 to TRBJ2-2; TRBD2 is a possible D gene (6 bases). Trimming stripped 4 bases from V and 8 bases from J, with 10 bases between. In germline, CDR1 is KGHDR, CDR2 SFDVKD. This CDR3 is 13 amino acids long. This CDR3 reads CATSDGGGGELFF. In DNA form, the CDR3 reads TGTGCCACCAGTGACGGGGGTGGAGGGGAGCTGTTTTTT.

This chain links TRBV2 with TRBJ1-5; no firm D call. The CDR3 runs 15 residues. V lost 6 bases and J lost 8, with 20 bases in between. Germline CDR1 is SNHLY and CDR2 is FYNNEI. CDR3 amino acids: CASRGDRVQRKPQHF. As DNA, the CDR3 is TGTGCCAGCAGGGGAGATCGGGTGCAACGAAAGCCCCAGCATTTT.

This chain uses TRBV7-3 with TRBJ2-7; possibly TRBD2 for D (5 bases). With 3 bases removed from V and 0 bases from J, the gap between germline ends came to 9 bases. From germline, CDR1 is SGHTA and CDR2 FQGTGA. There are 14 residues in the CDR3. In DNA form, the CDR3 reads TGTGCCAGCAGCTTGCTCGGGGACTCCTACGAGCAGTACTTC. Translated, it gives CASSLLGDSYEQYF.

CDR3 residues: CASSYLQGAANYGYTF. The CDR3 DNA reads as TGTGCCAGCAGTTACTTACAGGGCGCCGCTAACTATGGCTACACCTTC. The chain uses TRBV27 and TRBJ1-2, with a weak D call TRBD1 (6 bases). This CDR3 has 16 residues. Germline CDR1 MNHEY, CDR2 SMNVEV (reference sequence). The ends were cut back, 4 bases at V and 0 bases at J, with 15 bases in the middle.

V is TRBV5-8 and J is TRBJ1-3; 7 bases are a match to TRBD1. The V segment lost 4 bases and the J segment 5 bases; nucleotides outside the gene matches: 9. This CDR3 has 15 amino acids. Germline V gene sequence: CDR1 SGHTS, CDR2 YDEGEE. The CDR3 protein is CASSPPGQQRNTIYF. The CDR3 DNA sequence: TGTGCCAGCAGCCCCCCGGGACAGCAGAGAAACACCATATATTTT.

The chain is built from TRBV29-1 and TRBJ2-7, with TRBD1 identical over 8 bases. The CDR3 is made up of 13 amino acids. The germline V gene encodes CDR1 SQVTM and CDR2 ANQGSEA. V shed 6 bases and J 7 bases; nucleotides not matched to a gene: 11. As DNA, the CDR3 is TGCAGCGTATTGCCCCGTGGACAGGGAGAGCAGTACTTC. It translates to CSVLPRGQGEQYF.

The V and J genes are TRBV11-2 and TRBJ2-3; D might be TRBD1 (5 bases). In germline, CDR1 is SGHAT, CDR2 FQNNGV. The CDR3 consists of 16 residues. V shed 1 base and J shed 2 bases, with 13 bases lying between them. CDR3 in DNA: TGTGCCAGCAGCTTAGGGTACAGGAAGTACACAGATACGCAGTATTTT. It specifies CASSLGYRKYTDTQYF.

The count of this clone is one. This chain uses TRBV3-1 (or the pseudogene TRBV3-2) with TRBJ1-2; the D gene is possibly TRBD1 (5 bases). Germline CDR1 and CDR2: LGHDT and YNNKEL (reference sequence). Trimming left V 6 bases short and J 3 bases short, with 8 bases between. The CDR3 contains 12 residues. The CDR3: CASSGADYGYTF. The CDR3 DNA reads TGTGCCAGCAGTGGGGCAGACTATGGCTACACCTTC.

The chain carries TRBV7-3 and TRBJ2-1; 11 bases fit TRBD2. CDR3 length equals 16 residues. Germline V gene sequence: CDR1 SGHTA, CDR2 FQGTGA. V dropped 1 base and J dropped 4; count of bases not matched to a gene: 3. CDR3 DNA sequence: TGTGCCAGCAGCTTAATCCTAGCGGGGGGTTACAATGAGCAGTTCTTC. This codes for CASSLILAGGYNEQFF.

This clone has only one observation. V gene TRBV5-1 combines with J gene TRBJ2-3; a weak D match, TRBD1 (6 bases). The CDR3 contains 19 residues. Germline assignment: CDR1 SGHRS and CDR2 YFSETQ. With 1 base removed from V and 0 bases from J, the gap between germline ends came to 21 bases. The CDR3 here is CASSLRGLGSRLSTDTQYF. CDR3 bases: TGCGCCAGCAGCTTGAGGGGGTTGGGTTCTCGCCTTAGCACAGATACGCAGTATTTT.

This clone was counted a single time. This rearrangement joins TRBV27 to TRBJ2-2, with D tentatively TRBD1 (6 bases). The CDR3 is 14 amino acids. Germline CDR1 and CDR2: MNHEY and SMNVEV (reference sequence). V gave up 6 bases and J gave up 2 bases, with 10 bases separating them. The CDR3 nucleotides read TGTGCCAGCAGCCCCAGGGGCAACACCGGGGAGCTGTTTTTT. Its protein product is CASSPRGNTGELFF.

This clone was seen just once. The CDR3 DNA follows: TGTGCCAGCAGCCAACGGGGAGCCTATGGCTACACCTTC. Translating it yields CASSQRGAYGYTF. This sequence joins TRBV14 and TRBJ1-2, with D hard to call. In germline, CDR1 is SGHDN, CDR2 FVKESK. The CDR3 sequence is 13 residues long. Trimming took off 2 bases at V and 4 bases at J, with 8 bases between the two ends.

The chain has TRBV6-5 and TRBJ2-3; 9 bases align to TRBD2. The V and J ends lost 3 bases and 1 base, in that order; junction bases with no gene match: 2. The CDR3 consists of 15 residues. Germline V gene lookup returns CDR1 MNHEY and CDR2 SVGAGI. CDR3 region: CASSYKRGGTDTQYF. The CDR3 DNA reads TGTGCCAGCAGTTATAAGCGGGGGGGCACAGATACGCAGTATTTT.

This clone appeared a single time. V is TRBV19 and J is TRBJ1-2; no definite D call. The germline V gene has CDR1 LNHDA and CDR2 SQIVND (reference sequence). The V end was cut by 6 bases, the J end by 8 bases, with 19 bases between. The CDR3 covers 14 residues. CDR3 in DNA: TGTGCCAGTAGCCCCCAAGAGGGCATGGGGGGCTACACCTTC. Protein sequence: CASSPQEGMGGYTF.

The chain is built from TRBV14 and TRBJ1-5; tentatively, D is TRBD1 (6 bases). This CDR3 contains 17 residues. Germline V gives CDR1 SGHDN, CDR2 FVKESK. Trimming cost V 0 bases and J 3 bases, with 15 bases left between them. The CDR3 reads CASSQDQGSGINQPQHF. As DNA, the CDR3 is TGTGCCAGCAGCCAAGATCAGGGGTCGGGTATCAATCAGCCCCAGCATTTT.